This T cell receptor (beta chain) was sequenced in a study of blood T cell repertoires in COVID-19. Whole-study context: Acute-phase and convalescent COVID-19 samples originated in the United States, Italy and Spain. From T cells, B-cell-depleted T cells, or PBMCs came the material, which was cDNA or gDNA.

The authors' processing: Scientists estimated how many nucleated cells there were by amplifying reference gene primers. This table comes from immunoSEQ multiplex PCR, and its TCRdb copy is limited to in-frame clones, with some not included. The V and J calls and clone size were taken over from that table, and D and trimming were inferred from the DNA. This repertoire shows more than 150,000 clones, around 85% found once; its top ten account for less than 25%. The source is a man aged 65 to 79 with active or convalescent COVID-19. The sequenced sample consisted of peripheral blood.

The CDR3, as DNA: TGTGCCAGCCAGGGGTGGATGAACACTGAAGCTTTCTTT. This translates into CASQGWMNTEAFF. The J gene is TRBJ1-1, the V gene TRBV27; possibly TRBD1 for D (6 bases). The CDR3 is 13 amino acids. V was clipped by 8 bases and J by 0 bases, with 10 bases between them. Germline CDR1 reads MNHEY; CDR2 reads SMNVEV (reference sequence).